Each of the 18 T cell receptor beta chains below was sequenced from the same sample in a study of blood T cell repertoires in COVID-19. This table comes from immunoSEQ multiplex PCR, and its TCRdb copy is limited to in-frame clones, with some not included. The sample has around 300,000 clones, around 87% seen once. Sequencing was done on a sample of PBMCs or T cells enriched from blood (not recorded which). All receptors derive from a woman aged 18-35 years who had recovered from COVID-19.

V and J are TRBV29-1 and TRBJ2-1; TRBD2 matches at 12 bases. The CDR3 spans 17 residues. CDR1 is SQVTM and CDR2 is ANQGSEA in the germline V gene. The V and J ends lost 5 bases and 2 bases, in that order; junction bases with no gene match: 10. Here the CDR3 reads CSVKGGLAGHTYNEQFF. The CDR3 region has the DNA TGCAGCGTTAAAGGCGGACTAGCGGGGCACACCTACAATGAGCAGTTCTTC.

The chain joins TRBV10-3 to TRBJ2-3; 8 bases fit TRBD2. The CDR3 extends over 15 amino acids. Unmatched junction bases numbered 7, after V lost 8 bases and J lost 0 bases. Per the germline V gene, CDR1 is ENHRY and CDR2 is SYGVKD. For the CDR3, the DNA is TGTGCCATCCGCGATGGCGGGGGGAGCACAGATACGCAGTATTTT. Translation: CAIRDGGGSTDTQYF.

The chain recombines TRBV4-1 with TRBJ2-1; 10 bases are a match to TRBD2. The germline V gene encodes CDR1 MGHRA and CDR2 YSYEKL. Unmatched junction bases numbered 5, after V lost 4 bases and J lost 5 bases. The CDR3 totals 15 residues. The CDR3 loop is CASSLLAGAHNEQFF. CDR3 in DNA: TGCGCCAGCAGCCTCCTAGCGGGGGCCCACAATGAGCAGTTCTTC.

This chain connects TRBV25-1 to TRBJ1-6; possible D gene TRBD1, 5 bases. The CDR3 spans 13 residues. Germline CDR1 reads MGHDK; CDR2 reads SYGVNS. Trimming pared 5 bases from V and 9 bases from J, leaving 11 bases between. DNA for the CDR3: TGTGCCAGCAGTCCAAGACAGAGTTCACCCCTCCACTTT. It yields the protein CASSPRQSSPLHF.

The J gene is TRBJ1-4, the V gene TRBV29-1; D is possibly TRBD1 (5 bases). Looked up from germline, CDR1 is SQVTM and CDR2 is ANQGSEA. This CDR3 is 14 amino acids long. Trimming left V 1 base short and J 8 bases short, with 14 bases between. The chain's CDR3 is CSVEGGSPGEKLFF. As DNA, the CDR3 is TGCAGCGTTGAAGGGGGCAGTCCGGGCGAAAAACTGTTTTTT. Supplemented by reference TRBV29-1 and TRBJ1-4, the full variable domain reads SAVISQKPSRDICQRGTSLTIQCQVDSQVTMMFWYRQQPGQSLTLIATANQGSEATYESGFVIDKFPISRPNLTFSTLTVSNMSPEDSSIYLCSVEGGSPGEKLFFGSGTQLSVL.

The chain has TRBV3-1 (or the pseudogene TRBV3-2) and TRBJ2-1; 10 bases agree with TRBD2. V shed 4 bases, J shed 6 bases, and the junction held 9 bases outside the gene matches. Germline CDR1 reads LGHDT; CDR2 reads YNNKEL (reference sequence). The CDR3 is 16 amino acids. The CDR3 coding sequence is TGTGCCAGCAGCCCATTCCTAGCGGGGGCCTCCAATGAGCAGTTCTTC. This translates into CASSPFLAGASNEQFF.

V and J are TRBV28 and TRBJ1-1; D is uncertain. The CDR3 has 11 amino acids. CDR1 is MDHEN and CDR2 is SYDVKM in the germline V gene. V lost 5 bases, J lost 3 bases, and 4 bases lay in between. CDR3 in amino acids: CASSRDTEAFF. The CDR3 DNA reads TGTGCCAGCAGTCGGGACACTGAAGCTTTCTTT.

J is TRBJ1-4 and V is TRBV6-4; D is perhaps TRBD1 (5 bases). This CDR3 region has 15 residues. From germline, CDR1 is MRHNA and CDR2 SNTAGT. V dropped 0 bases and J dropped 10 bases, with 15 bases sitting between them. CDR3: CASSDSPGGAGKLFF. CDR3 DNA: TGTGCCAGCAGTGACTCGCCCGGAGGGGCGGGAAAACTGTTTTTT.

This clone occurred once. The rearrangement links TRBV5-4 to TRBJ2-1; TRBD1 might be the D (6 bases). This CDR3 is built from 14 residues. Germline assignment: CDR1 SGHNT and CDR2 YYREEE (reference sequence). The ends were cut back, 0 bases at V and 10 bases at J, with 14 bases in the middle. The CDR3 nucleotides read TGTGCCAGCAGCTTGGAGCAGGGGCCTGGAGAGCAGTTCTTC. Translation: CASSLEQGPGEQFF.

This clone is a singleton in its sample. The chain carries TRBV5-4 and TRBJ1-2; 7 nucleotides match TRBD1. With V trimmed by 4 bases and J by 8 bases, 8 bases remained unmatched. In germline, CDR1 is SGHNT, CDR2 YYREEE (reference sequence). The CDR3 consists of 13 residues. As DNA, the CDR3 is TGTGCCAGCAGCGTGGGACAGCCCTTCGGCTACACCTTC. Translating it yields CASSVGQPFGYTF.

This chain joins TRBV7-9 and TRBJ2-3, with D possibly being TRBD1 (6 bases). The CDR3 is made up of 13 amino acids. Germline V gene lookup returns CDR1 SEHNR and CDR2 FQNEAQ (reference sequence). V was pared by 4 bases and J by 10 bases, with 15 bases between. CDR3 sequence (DNA): TGTGCCAGCAGCTCCAATACAGGGCGGGCGCAGTATTTT. Encoded protein: CASSSNTGRAQYF.

This clone was counted a single time. J is TRBJ1-4 and V is TRBV2, with 7 bases that match TRBD1. Germline V lookup: CDR1 SNHLY, CDR2 FYNNEI. V was pared by 0 bases and J by 6 bases, with 7 bases of the junction left unmatched. The CDR3 extends over 16 amino acids. The DNA of the CDR3 is TGTGCCAGCAGTGAAGCGACAGACAGGGTGGATGAAAAACTGTTTTTT. Translating it yields CASSEATDRVDEKLFF.

The rearrangement uses TRBV19 and TRBJ1-2, with D possibly being TRBD1 (6 bases). Germline V gene lookup returns CDR1 LNHDA and CDR2 SQIVND (reference sequence). The CDR3 loop spans 15 amino acids. The ends were cut back, 5 bases at V and 0 bases at J, with 13 bases in the middle. The CDR3: CASSARDITNYGYTF. The DNA for the CDR3 is TGTGCCAGTAGTGCCCGGGACATCACTAACTATGGCTACACCTTC.

This rearrangement joins TRBV10-1 to TRBJ2-5, with 10 bases aligning to TRBD2. Germline V gene lookup returns CDR1 WNHNN and CDR2 SYGVQD (reference sequence). CDR3 size: 15 residues. V was pared by 4 bases and J by 2 bases, with 4 bases of the junction left unmatched. The CDR3 sequence is CASSGASGGQETQYF. CDR3 bases: TGCGCCAGCAGTGGAGCTAGCGGGGGACAAGAGACCCAGTACTTC.

The CDR3 DNA reads as TGTGCCACAAACGAGGAGATGTACCAAGAGACCCAGTACTTC. Its translation is CATNEEMYQETQYF. V usage is TRBV6-5 and J usage is TRBJ2-5; D is undetermined. Looked up from germline, CDR1 is MNHEY and CDR2 is SVGAGI. The CDR3 has 14 residues. V was pared by 10 bases and J by 0 bases, with 15 bases between.

V is TRBV7-9 and J is TRBJ1-1, with TRBD1 as a possible D gene (6 bases). V was cut by 0 bases and J by 9 bases, with 11 bases left in between. This CDR3 contains 13 residues. Germline V CDR1 and CDR2: SEHNR, FQNEAQ (reference sequence). CDR3 sequence (DNA): TGTGCCAGCAGCTTAGCGATACAGGGTAAAGCTTTCTTT. This codes for CASSLAIQGKAFF.

The V call is TRBV12-3 or TRBV12-4, the J call TRBJ2-7; TRBD2 aligns across 10 bases. This CDR3 comprises 13 residues. The junction had 4 bases not matched to a gene; V was cut back by 5 bases and J by 6 bases. CDR3: CASSPRLAGEQYF. The CDR3 DNA sequence: TGTGCCAGCAGTCCGCGACTAGCGGGCGAGCAGTACTTC.

The chain links TRBV6-5 to TRBJ1-4; 11 nucleotides line up with TRBD1. Trimming at V came to 6 bases and at J to 7 bases, leaving 4 bases not matched to a gene. CDR3 size: 14 residues. Germline V gives CDR1 MNHEY, CDR2 SVGAGI. The CDR3 DNA is TGTGCCAGCAGCCCGGACAGGGGGCGTGAAAAACTGTTTTTT. It encodes CASSPDRGREKLFF.